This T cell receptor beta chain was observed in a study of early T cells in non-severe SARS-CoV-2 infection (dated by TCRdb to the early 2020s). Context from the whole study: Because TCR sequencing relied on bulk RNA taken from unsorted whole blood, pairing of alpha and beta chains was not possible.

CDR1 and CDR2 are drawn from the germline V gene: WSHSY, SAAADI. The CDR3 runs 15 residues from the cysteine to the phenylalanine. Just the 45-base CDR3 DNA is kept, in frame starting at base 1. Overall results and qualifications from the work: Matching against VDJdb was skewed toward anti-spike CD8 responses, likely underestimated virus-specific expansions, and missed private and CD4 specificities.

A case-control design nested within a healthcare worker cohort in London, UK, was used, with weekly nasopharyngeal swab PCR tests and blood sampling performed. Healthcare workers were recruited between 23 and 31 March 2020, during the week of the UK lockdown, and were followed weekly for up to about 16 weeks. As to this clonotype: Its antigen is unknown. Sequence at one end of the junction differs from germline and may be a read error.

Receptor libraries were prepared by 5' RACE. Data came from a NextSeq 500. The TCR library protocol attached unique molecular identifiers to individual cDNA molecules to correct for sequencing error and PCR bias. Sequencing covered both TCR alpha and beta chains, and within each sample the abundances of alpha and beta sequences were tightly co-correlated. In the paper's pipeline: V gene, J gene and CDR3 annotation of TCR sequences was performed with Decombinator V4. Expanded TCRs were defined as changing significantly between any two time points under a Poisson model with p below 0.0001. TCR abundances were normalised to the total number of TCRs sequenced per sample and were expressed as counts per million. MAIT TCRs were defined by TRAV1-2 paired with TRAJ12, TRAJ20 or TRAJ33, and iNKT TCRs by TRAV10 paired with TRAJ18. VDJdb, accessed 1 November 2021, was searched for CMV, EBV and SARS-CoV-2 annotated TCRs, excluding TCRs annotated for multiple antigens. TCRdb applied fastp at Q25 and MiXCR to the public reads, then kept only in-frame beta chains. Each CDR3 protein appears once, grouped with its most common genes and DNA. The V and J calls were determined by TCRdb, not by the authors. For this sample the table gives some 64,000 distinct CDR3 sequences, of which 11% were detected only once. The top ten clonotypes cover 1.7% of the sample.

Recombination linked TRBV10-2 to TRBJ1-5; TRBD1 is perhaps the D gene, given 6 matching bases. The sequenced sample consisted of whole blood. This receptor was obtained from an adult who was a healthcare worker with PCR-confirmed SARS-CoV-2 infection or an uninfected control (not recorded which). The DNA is TGCGCCGGCAGTGAGCTCAGGGGAAGCAATCAGCCCCAGCATTTT. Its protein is CAGSELRGSNQPQHF.